What follows are 21 T cell receptor beta chains derived from one specimen sequenced in a study of patients and donors after allogeneic stem cell transplantation. TCRdb reanalysed the RT-PCR reads using MiXCR and keeps one entry per CDR3 protein. The sample records over 200,000 distinct CDR3 sequences, around two fifths being singletons. Sequencing was done on a sample of blood, either unsorted or a sorted T cell fraction (not recorded which). The receptors shown here come from a human donor who was either an allogeneic HSCT recipient or a stem cell or donor lymphocyte infusion donor (not recorded which). It is not recorded whose cells these are; they may come from a transplant donor.

The sample holds a few counts of this clonotype. V usage is TRBV10-3 and J usage is TRBJ1-2; D call uncertain. The CDR3 is 14 residues long. Deletions cut 0 bases from V and 4 bases from J, with 9 bases between. The V gene's germline CDR1 is ENHRY and CDR2 SYGVKD. The CDR3 region has the DNA TGTGCCATCAGTGAGTCGAGGTCTCGCTATGGCTACACCTTC. Protein: CAISESRSRYGYTF.

The chain is built from TRBV12-3 or TRBV12-4 and TRBJ2-1, with 11 bases identical to TRBD2. The J segment lost 7 bases and the V segment lost 6 bases, leaving 5 bases of the junction unmatched. There are 14 residues in the CDR3. CDR3 region: CASSLAGGTNEQFF. CDR3 sequence (DNA): TGTGCCAGCAGCCTAGCGGGGGGCACGAATGAGCAGTTCTTC.

This rearrangement joins TRBV5-1 to TRBJ2-5; unclear D gene. This CDR3 has 15 amino acids. In germline, CDR1 is SGHRS, CDR2 YFSETQ. V lost 0 bases to trimming and J lost 5 bases, with 14 bases between them. CDR3 nucleotide sequence: TGCGCCAGCAGCTTGGAGGCTGGATCTCGTGAGACCCAGTACTTC. The encoded protein is CASSLEAGSRETQYF.

The sample holds a few counts of this clonotype. The rearrangement links TRBV25-1 to TRBJ2-4; possibly TRBD1 for D (6 bases). Per the germline V gene, CDR1 is MGHDK and CDR2 is SYGVNS. This CDR3 has 15 amino acids. V was shortened by 6 bases and J by 2 bases, with 14 bases between the two germline ends. The CDR3, as DNA: TGTGCCAGCAGCACCCTAGGGGGACCCAAAAACATTCAGTACTTC. Residues: CASSTLGGPKNIQYF. The full variable domain, its missing parts supplied by reference TRBV25-1 and TRBJ2-4, is EADIYQTPRYLVIGTGKKITLECSQTMGHDKMYWYQQDPGMELHLIHYSYGVNSTEKGDLSSESTVSRIRTEHFPLTLESARPSHTSQYLCASSTLGGPKNIQYFGAGTRLSVL.

The chain is built from TRBV29-1 and TRBJ2-7, with D perhaps TRBD2 (6 bases). The CDR3 has 13 residues. Germline CDR1 SQVTM, CDR2 ANQGSEA. The V and J ends lost 4 bases and 1 base respectively, with 11 bases between them. The CDR3 protein is CSVGDGRSYEQYF. The CDR3 DNA reads TGCAGCGTTGGGGACGGGAGATCCTACGAGCAGTACTTC.

This clonotype was detected a few times. The genes are TRBV6-6 and TRBJ2-3, with D unresolved. In germline, CDR1 is MNHNY, CDR2 SVGAGI (reference sequence). This CDR3 contains 11 residues. The V gene lost 6 bases and the J gene lost 5 bases, with 6 bases spanning the gap. The CDR3 here is CASRFRDTQYF. The CDR3 DNA follows: TGTGCCAGCAGGTTCAGAGATACGCAGTATTTT.

This clonotype was counted only a few times. This chain connects TRBV7-9 to TRBJ1-3; weak D call: TRBD1 (6 bases). Trimming removed 10 bases from V and 0 bases from J, with 13 bases in between. The V gene's germline CDR1 is SEHNR and CDR2 FQNEAQ (reference sequence). This CDR3 is 14 amino acids long. Here the CDR3 reads CATRTASSGNTIYF. The CDR3 region has the DNA TGTGCCACCCGGACAGCGAGCTCTGGAAACACCATATATTTT.

This clonotype was observed a handful of times. The rearrangement uses TRBV10-3 and TRBJ1-1; D is possibly TRBD1 (6 bases). The CDR3 runs 19 residues. CDR1 is ENHRY, CDR2 SYGVKD, per germline. V gave up 3 bases and J gave up 3 bases, with 26 bases separating them. CDR3 amino acids: CAISELWGGANSVDTEAFF. CDR3 DNA: TGTGCCATCAGTGAATTGTGGGGGGGCGCAAATTCAGTGGACACTGAAGCTTTCTTT.

The chain has TRBV6-5 and TRBJ1-3; D is ambiguous. The V gene's germline CDR1 is MNHEY and CDR2 SVGAGI. V was shortened by 6 bases and J by 0 bases, with 15 bases between the two germline ends. The CDR3 is 16 amino acids. CDR3 DNA sequence: TGTGCCAGCAGCCCAGACAAGGCGATCTCTGGAAACACCATATATTTT. The encoded protein is CASSPDKAISGNTIYF.

J is TRBJ1-2 and V is TRBV28; D not certain. Trimming left V 7 bases short and J 1 base short, with 13 bases between. The CDR3 extends over 14 amino acids. Germline assignment: CDR1 MDHEN and CDR2 SYDVKM. CDR3 bases: TGTGCCAGCACCGCCTTTTGGAGTAACTATGGCTACACCTTC. This codes for CASTAFWSNYGYTF.

The V gene is TRBV3-1, the J gene TRBJ2-6; 9 bases are a match to TRBD2. V dropped 7 bases and J dropped 6; count of bases not matched to a gene: 16. In germline, CDR1 is LGHDT, CDR2 YNNKEL (reference sequence). This CDR3 is 18 amino acids long. CDR3 region: CASTHNRAGGQLANVLTF. CDR3 DNA sequence: TGTGCCAGCACCCATAACAGGGCGGGGGGGCAGTTGGCCAACGTCCTGACTTTC.

The chain joins TRBV29-1 to TRBJ2-1; 8 nucleotides agree with TRBD2. Germline V gene sequence: CDR1 SQVTM, CDR2 ANQGSEA. The junction had 11 bases not matched to a gene; V was cut back by 7 bases and J by 9 bases. The length of the CDR3 is 13 residues. The CDR3 loop reads CSGGRRGATEQFF. CDR3 bases: TGCAGCGGCGGGAGGCGGGGGGCAACTGAGCAGTTCTTC.

This clonotype was seen a handful of times. The V call is TRBV5-1, the J call TRBJ2-1; weak D call: TRBD1 (5 bases). Germline V gene data show CDR1 as SGHRS and CDR2 as YFSETQ. This CDR3 is 16 amino acids long. V lost 4 bases and J lost 0, with 14 bases in between. CDR3 protein: CASSPDSLGSYNEQFF. CDR3 in DNA: TGCGCCAGCAGCCCAGACAGTTTGGGCTCCTACAATGAGCAGTTCTTC.

The rearrangement uses TRBV4-1 and TRBJ1-5; the match to TRBD1 covers 8 bases. The J segment lost 1 base and the V segment lost 4 bases, leaving 3 bases of the junction unmatched. The CDR3 contains 15 residues. Per the germline V gene, CDR1 is MGHRA and CDR2 is YSYEKL. The CDR3 sequence: CASSPWTGSNQPQHF. CDR3 nucleotides: TGCGCCAGCAGCCCCTGGACAGGGAGCAATCAGCCCCAGCATTTT.

The chain couples TRBV5-1 to TRBJ1-1; unclear D gene. The germline CDR1 and CDR2 sequences are SGHRS and YFSETQ. The ends were cut back, 1 base at V and 2 bases at J, with 9 bases in the middle. The CDR3 totals 14 residues. The CDR3 loop reads CASSLYSSNTEAFF. DNA of the CDR3: TGCGCCAGCAGCTTGTACTCCTCCAACACTGAAGCTTTCTTT.

This clonotype has only a few counts. The chain employs TRBV27 and TRBJ2-3; D is unclear. CDR3 length: 14 amino acids. The ends were cut back, 2 bases at V and 0 bases at J, with 6 bases in the middle. The germline CDR1 and CDR2 sequences are MNHEY and SMNVEV (reference sequence). The CDR3 protein is CASSLSASTDTQYF. In DNA, the CDR3 is TGTGCCAGCAGTTTAAGTGCTAGCACAGATACGCAGTATTTT.

This sequence joins TRBV7-2 and TRBJ2-5; D call uncertain. The CDR3 is 13 residues long. Trimming removed 3 bases from V and 1 base from J, with 6 bases in between. Germline CDR1 reads SGHTA; CDR2 reads FQGNSA. For the CDR3, the DNA is TGTGCCAGCAGCTTTTCGTCCCAAGAGACCCAGTACTTC. It encodes CASSFSSQETQYF.

The V call is TRBV3-1, the J call TRBJ2-1; D is undetermined. The germline V gene has CDR1 LGHDT and CDR2 YNNKEL (reference sequence). The V end lost 1 base, the J end lost 2 bases, and 12 bases lay between the germline ends. The CDR3 loop spans 16 amino acids. CDR3 DNA: TGTGCCAGCAGCCAAGGGCCCCGACGGGCCTACAATGAGCAGTTCTTC. Translation: CASSQGPRRAYNEQFF.

A single count supports this clonotype. A much larger clone lies a single base off, so this may be a read error. V is TRBV12-3 or TRBV12-4 and J is TRBJ1-1; D is ambiguous. CDR3 size: 13 residues. V was trimmed by 5 bases and J by 6 bases, leaving 13 bases between them. CDR3 sequence reads: CASSLKSGSEAFF. The CDR3 DNA follows: TGTGCCAGCAGTCTCAAAAGTGGATCTGAAGCTTTCTTT.

J is TRBJ1-6 and V is TRBV12-3 or TRBV12-4; 9 bases match TRBD1. Germline trimming cut 5 bases from V and 8 bases from J; bases unmatched to any gene: 4. CDR3 length: 14 amino acids. CDR3 bases: TGTGCCAGCAGTAACACAGGGGGCGATTCACCCCTCCACTTT. It translates to CASSNTGGDSPLHF.

The chain links TRBV20-1 to TRBJ2-4, with a weak D call TRBD1 (5 bases). The V end was cut by 5 bases, the J end by 9 bases, with 17 bases between. CDR1 is DFQATT and CDR2 is SNEGSKA in the germline V gene (reference sequence). This CDR3 spans 13 amino acids. Written as DNA, the CDR3 is TGCAGTGCTTCTCGCATGCAGGGTGGCATTCAGTACTTC. It yields the protein CSASRMQGGIQYF.